The TCR beta chain under discussion was sequenced for a study of identical twins. This CDR3 comprises 16 residues. The ends lost 0 bases at V and 6 bases at J; junction bases unmatched: 7. CDR1 and CDR2 from the germline V gene are GTSNPN and SVGIG (reference sequence). Study conclusions and caveats: Out-of-frame alpha sequences shared by twins were enriched for low generation probability. The study reached conclusions through statistical analysis that was cross-sectional, not following the same donors.

This clonotype turned up a few times. Its antigen is unknown. MiXCR, run by TCRdb on the 5' RACE reads, gives a single entry per CDR3 protein. This table holds under 350,000 distinct CDR3 sequences, 9.5% found once. These data also formed part of another study, on yellow fever vaccine responses in identical twins.

This TCR was sampled from a woman younger than 30 in good health. Material: CD8+ T cells sorted from blood. The rearrangement links TRBV30 to TRBJ2-2; 10 bases are a match to TRBD1. CDR3 residues: CAWSVRDRGSPGELFF. The CDR3, as DNA: TGTGCCTGGAGTGTAAGGGACAGGGGTTCTCCCGGGGAGCTGTTTTTT.